This T cell receptor (beta chain) was obtained from a study of blood T cell repertoires in COVID-19 (TCRdb year 2020). Regarding the complete study: Samples covering the acute and convalescent phases of COVID-19 were provided by collaborators in the United States, Italy and Spain. HLA class I and class II types, where available, came from metadata supplied by the sample provider rather than from assay-based typing. A freely available public database, intended as a resource for researchers studying the immune response to SARS-CoV-2, is where the repertoires were released. The material from the prospective study consisted of cDNA or gDNA derived from T cells, B-cell-depleted T cells, or PBMCs. A de-identified subject ID, COVID-19 status, age in years and sex were almost always included in the sample metadata. The samples were drawn from two sources: the first 160 participants of the ongoing ImmuneRACE study, and approximately 1,300 subjects contributed by 6 global collaborators. Subjects who had been exposed to COVID-19, were actively infected with it, or had recovered from it provided the deeply sampled blood TCRbeta repertoires that made up the dataset.

The immunoSEQ Assay, a bias-controlled multiplex PCR, was used to amplify TCRbeta CDR3 regions from genomic DNA. Under the source paper's analysis protocol: The number of nucleated cells in each sample was estimated by amplification of reference gene primers within the assay. To quantify the absolute abundance of each unique TCRbeta CDR3 rearrangement, sequence reads were collapsed and filtered. For each sample, productive Simpson clonality was calculated as the square root of Simpson's diversity index over productive rearrangements. TCRdb stores this immuneACCESS table with in-frame sequences only. Part of the clones is absent; in the studies checked, under half of the shortfall reflects unresolved V genes, and no reason is known for the rest. V and J calls and clone size follow that table, whereas D and trimming were derived from the DNA. The sample yields 150,000 to 200,000 clones; around 88% were counted once. The ten largest clonotypes hold around 4% of the sample.

V is clipped by 5 bases and J by 5 bases, and the sequence between their germline boundaries is 14 bases long. From a lookup of the germline V gene, CDR1 and CDR2 are MNHEY and SVGAGI. The CDR3 goes from the cysteine to the phenylalanine over 14 residues. Here the CDR3 DNA is all that survives: 42 bases in frame from base 1. About this clone itself: Its antigen target is currently unknown. Nothing much larger sits one base from this clone, and base qualities are not available.

Each collaborating institution followed its own protocols to collect whole blood in K2EDTA tubes. For TCRbeta analysis, collaborators shipped samples in one of three forms: frozen whole blood, isolated PBMCs, or DNA extracted from either of those sample types. Findings and caveats that apply to the study as a whole: Clinical and demographic metadata were provided uncurated, with the amount varying by source and participant.

This sequence was found in a woman in her 30s with acute or convalescent COVID-19. Material: peripheral blood. This chain is built from TRBV6-5 and TRBJ2-3, with the D gene not confidently named. The nucleotide sequence reads TGTGCCAGCAGTCTGGGTCGAACGGGAGATACGCAGTATTTT. Its protein product is CASSLGRTGDTQYF.